These 21 T cell receptor beta chains were all obtained from the same sample, sequenced in a study of vaccination and CD4 T cells after COVID-19. Cultured CD4+ T-cell DNA underwent Oncomine TCR Beta short-read sequencing. TCRdb re-analysed the PCR reads in MiXCR, keeping a single row per CDR3 protein. The data contain almost 20,000 distinct CDR3 sequences, about 80% of them singletons. Indicated treatment: roughly 10-day PBMC culture with coronavirus spike peptide pools or control peptides (ViraFEST assay). Their specific antigens are unknown. Source: CD4+ T cells from blood, cultured in vitro, taken after SARS-CoV-2 vaccination. The receptors here all came from a human donor who received a COVID-19 vaccine.

The chain combines TRBV7-3 with TRBJ2-2; 9 bases align to TRBD1. The CDR3 spans 17 residues. J lost 4 bases, V lost 6 bases, and 12 bases had no gene match. Per germline, CDR1 SGHTA and CDR2 FQGTGA. The CDR3 DNA follows: TGTGCCAGCAGTTCAATCACAGGGGGCTCGAGCACCGGGGAGCTGTTTTTT. Residues: CASSSITGGSSTGELFF.

The chain is built from TRBV6-1 and TRBJ1-1; TRBD1 is a possible D gene (5 bases). Deletions cut 2 bases from V and 4 bases from J, with 14 bases between. Germline CDR1 MNHNS, CDR2 SASEGT. This CDR3 spans 15 amino acids. The CDR3 loop reads CASSEFYGGITEAFF. As DNA, the CDR3 is TGTGCCAGCAGTGAATTCTACGGGGGAATCACTGAAGCTTTCTTT.

The genes are TRBV6-1 and TRBJ1-2, with unresolved D. Germline CDR1 and CDR2: MNHNS and SASEGT. Trimming took off 3 bases at V and 1 base at J, with 6 bases between the two ends. The CDR3 is 13 amino acids. The CDR3 nucleotides read TGTGCCAGCAGTGACAGCCTTAACTATGGCTACACCTTC. This translates into CASSDSLNYGYTF.

The chain recombines TRBV30 with TRBJ2-5; 12 bases match TRBD1. The germline V gene encodes CDR1 GTSNPN and CDR2 SVGIG (reference sequence). The junction had 8 bases not matched to a gene; V was cut back by 2 bases and J by 4 bases. The CDR3 has 16 amino acids. CDR3 residues: CAWSPGTGGRGETQYF. CDR3 bases: TGTGCCTGGAGTCCCGGGACAGGGGGCCGAGGAGAGACCCAGTACTTC.

The V call is TRBV7-9, the J call TRBJ1-1, with D possibly TRBD1 on 5 matching bases. CDR1 is SEHNR and CDR2 is FQNEAQ in the germline V gene (reference sequence). V lost 1 base, J lost 7 bases, and 7 bases lay in between. This CDR3 region has 12 residues. The CDR3 DNA is TGTGCCAGCAGCTTAGGGGACGGTGAAGCTTTCTTT. Its protein is CASSLGDGEAFF.

The rearrangement joins TRBV15 to TRBJ2-2; 10 nucleotides line up with TRBD1. CDR1 is LNHNV and CDR2 is YYDKDF in the germline V gene (reference sequence). The CDR3 length is 17 residues. Unmatched junction bases numbered 5, after V lost 0 bases and J lost 4 bases. The CDR3 protein is CATSRDWTGGSTGELFF. As DNA, the CDR3 is TGTGCCACCAGCAGAGACTGGACAGGGGGTAGCACCGGGGAGCTGTTTTTT.

V gene TRBV7-3 combines with J gene TRBJ2-5; 9 bases line up with TRBD2. V shed 5 bases, J shed 5 bases, and the junction held 3 bases outside the gene matches. This CDR3 is built from 13 residues. The germline V gene has CDR1 SGHTA and CDR2 FQGTGA. CDR3 sequence (DNA): TGTGCCAGCAGCCTGAGCGGGGGGGAGACCCAGTACTTC. Its protein product is CASSLSGGETQYF. The complete variable domain, with remaining parts taken from reference TRBV7-3 and TRBJ2-5, reads GAGVSQTPSNKVTEKGKYVELRCDPISGHTALYWYRQSLGQGPEFLIYFQGTGAADDSGLPNDRFFAVRPEGSVSTLKIQRTERGDSAVYLCASSLSGGETQYFGPGTRLLVL.

This clonotype was recorded once. V usage is TRBV6-1 and J usage is TRBJ2-5; D is perhaps TRBD1 or TRBD2 (6 bases each). This CDR3 is built from 14 residues. Trimming cost V 8 bases and J 4 bases, with 17 bases left between them. The germline CDR1 and CDR2 sequences are MNHNS and SASEGT. This CDR3 reads CASRAVGGRETQYF. The CDR3 DNA reads TGTGCCAGCCGGGCAGTGGGGGGCAGAGAGACCCAGTACTTC.

As regards this clonotype: The junction departs from the called germline gene at one end, perhaps through a read error. The chain links TRBV12-3 or TRBV12-4 to TRBJ1-2; the match to TRBD1 covers 9 bases. CDR3 length: 13 residues. The CDR3 loop is CASKGDRDVSRAF. DNA for the CDR3: TGTGCCAGCAAGGGGGACAGGGATGTTTCAAGGGCCTTC.

This rearrangement joins TRBV21-1 to TRBJ1-2. TRBV21-1 is assigned pseudogene status. This CDR3 contains 11 residues. Here the CDR3 DNA reads TGTGCCAGCAGCCCATCGGATGGCTACACCTTC. Amino acids: CASSPSDGYTF.

The genes are TRBV2 and TRBJ1-3, with unresolved D. The CDR3 sequence is 13 residues long. The V gene's germline CDR1 is SNHLY and CDR2 FYNNEI. Trimming left V 7 bases short and J 4 bases short, with 11 bases between. For the CDR3, the DNA is TGTGCCAGCAACGGGTATAAAGGAAACACCATATATTTT. This encodes CASNGYKGNTIYF.

The rearrangement joins TRBV7-9 to TRBJ2-2, with 9 bases lining up with TRBD1. The CDR3 totals 14 residues. Losses at the gene ends were 11 bases for V and 6 bases for J; bases not matched to a gene: 10. Germline V CDR1 and CDR2: SEHNR, FQNEAQ (reference sequence). CDR3 sequence reads: CAGLWTGEAGELFF. CDR3 bases: TGTGCCGGACTCTGGACAGGGGAGGCCGGGGAGCTGTTTTTT.

Only one count was recorded for this clonotype. V is TRBV29-1 and J is TRBJ1-2; D may be TRBD1 (6 bases). CDR3 length: 14 residues. V lost 6 bases to trimming and J lost 8 bases, with 22 bases between them. The germline V gene encodes CDR1 SQVTM and CDR2 ANQGSEA. CDR3 DNA: TGCAGCGTCGACCGGCCAGGGGAAGTACGAGGCTACACCTTC. Protein: CSVDRPGEVRGYTF.

This rearrangement joins TRBV6-1 to TRBJ1-2; D perhaps matches TRBD1 (5 bases). V was trimmed by 5 bases and J by 4 bases, leaving 17 bases between them. In germline, CDR1 is MNHNS, CDR2 SASEGT. CDR3 length: 15 residues. CDR3 in DNA: TGTGCCAGCAGTCCTGGAGGGACCTCTTTCTATGGCTACACCTTC. Residues: CASSPGGTSFYGYTF.

The genes are TRBV6-1 and TRBJ1-5; possibly TRBD1 for D (6 bases). The CDR3 consists of 14 residues. The V end lost 6 bases, the J end lost 6 bases, and 15 bases lay between the germline ends. Germline V lookup: CDR1 MNHNS, CDR2 SASEGT. CDR3 residues: CASSEQGLSQPQHF. The CDR3 nucleotides are TGTGCCAGCAGCGAACAGGGTCTTAGTCAGCCCCAGCATTTT.

This clonotype has only one observation. The rearrangement links TRBV11-3 to TRBJ1-2, with 8 positions matching TRBD1. This CDR3 has 15 amino acids. The trim removed 6 bases at V and 5 bases at J, leaving 11 bases unmatched. Germline V gene lookup returns CDR1 SGHNT and CDR2 YENEEA. The chain's CDR3 is CASSKGGTGSYGYTF. As DNA, the CDR3 is TGTGCCAGCAGTAAGGGGGGGACAGGCTCATATGGCTACACCTTC.

The chain links TRBV7-9 to TRBJ2-1; 8 nucleotides align to TRBD1. Trimming removed 6 bases from V and 5 bases from J; junction bases left unmatched: 6. The germline gives CDR1 SEHNR, CDR2 FQNEAQ (reference sequence). The CDR3 contains 14 residues. The CDR3 sequence: CASSVQDRDNEQFF. The CDR3, as DNA: TGTGCCAGCAGTGTCCAGGACAGGGACAATGAGCAGTTCTTC.

CDR3 sequence: CASSLAGAYGYTF. CDR3 nucleotides: TGTGCCAGCAGCTTAGCAGGGGCCTATGGCTACACCTTC. The V and J genes are TRBV7-2 and TRBJ1-2; TRBD1 might be the D (5 bases). CDR1 is SGHTA and CDR2 is FQGNSA in the germline V gene. The germline V and J ends were trimmed by 0 bases and 4 bases, with 6 bases remaining between them. The CDR3 extends over 13 amino acids. Looking up the rest from reference TRBV7-2 and TRBJ1-2 gives the full variable domain: GAGVSQSPSNKVTEKGKDVELRCDPISGHTALYWYRQSLGQGLEFLIYFQGNSAPDKSGLPSDRFSAERTGGSVSTLTIQRTQQEDSAVYLCASSLAGAYGYTFGSGTRLTVV.

This clonotype showed up just a few times. V usage is TRBV19 and J usage is TRBJ1-6, with unresolved D. This CDR3 is built from 13 residues. Trimming took 7 bases from V and 8 from J, leaving 12 bases between them. Germline CDR1 is LNHDA and CDR2 is SQIVND (reference sequence). The CDR3 region has the DNA TGTGCCAGTAACAGCCAGACGGATTCACCCCTCCACTTT. The encoded protein is CASNSQTDSPLHF.

This clonotype appeared once. This rearrangement joins TRBV12-3 or TRBV12-4 to TRBJ1-2; TRBD1 might be the D (5 bases). The V end lost 5 bases, the J end lost 2 bases, and 9 bases lay between the germline ends. The CDR3 spans 13 residues. The CDR3 loop reads CASSPDTNYGYTF. CDR3 coding DNA: TGTGCCAGCAGTCCGGACACCAACTATGGCTACACCTTC.

The chain combines TRBV3-1 with TRBJ2-5, with 8 bases matching TRBD2. The CDR3 sequence is 15 residues long. The V and J ends lost 6 bases and 2 bases, in that order; junction bases with no gene match: 8. Germline V lookup: CDR1 LGHDT, CDR2 YNNKEL (reference sequence). The CDR3 here is CASSRNGGGQETQYF. DNA for the CDR3: TGTGCCAGCAGTCGAAACGGGGGGGGTCAAGAGACCCAGTACTTC.